This TCR beta chain comes out of a study of post-analysis software for immune sequencing data (dated by TCRdb to between 2015 and 2016). In the study overall: The recorded disease courses included relapsing-remitting, secondary progressive and progressive-relapsing multiple sclerosis, and some patients had no subtype annotation. The patient repertoires were compared against approximately twelve previously published healthy control repertoires obtained from donors aged about 6 to 28 years. A subset of samples was prepared in parallel using single-end sample barcoding, then pooled and co-amplified after Illumina adapter ligation.

A remark on this clonotype: There is no known antigen for this receptor. No clone much larger than this one lies a single base away; base qualities are absent.

What the authors observed across the whole study: Multiple sclerosis patients had significantly lower normalized Chao1 diversity than controls, a result that suggests substantial peripheral T-cell clonal expansion. When samples were clustered directly using the F measure, samples prepared in the same batch co-clustered strongly, which prompted a batch-effect correction. The multiple sclerosis patient group was slightly younger than the control group.

To demonstrate the VDJtools post-analysis software, the study profiled TCR beta repertoires from the peripheral blood of about a dozen young patients with multiple sclerosis. The patients with multiple sclerosis were children and adolescents between 6 and 15 years of age. Library preparation used PCR. The instrument was an Illumina HiSeq 2500. To reduce PCR and sequencing biases, unique molecular identifiers were incorporated into the TCR beta cDNA libraries. Every 1 to 10 million input T cells yielded 500,000 or so cDNA molecules, meaning each molecule approximated one T cell. The same protocol used for the earlier healthy control dataset was applied to prepare and sequence the patient libraries. Within a given batch, samples were prepared together, multiplexed and sequenced on the same HiSeq lane. On the study's bioinformatics: MIGEC handled the raw barcoded reads, throwing out single-read molecular identifier groups before consensus assembly and CDR3 extraction. Clonotype tables were post-analysed with VDJtools, and diversity was normalized by down-sampling all datasets to the smallest sample size. To correct batch-related cross-sample contamination, repertoire overlap clustering matched CDR3 amino acid sequences but not nucleotide sequences. TCRdb itself trimmed the public reads at Q25 with fastp, ran MiXCR and retained productive beta chains. For every CDR3 protein sequence, its rows merge into one entry that carries the most common genes and DNA. TCRdb, not the authors, supplied the V and J calls. The sample table records around 500,000 distinct CDR3 sequences; around a third of these occur just once. The ten top clones hold around 6.1% of the sample.

The clonotype comes from a girl under 18 with multiple sclerosis. The sequenced sample was blood.

The bases read TGTGCCAGCAGCTTACCGCGATACGACAGACCTCGGACTGGGCACACCGGGGAGCTGTTTTTT. Its protein product is CASSLPRYDRPRTGHTGELFF. The V gene is TRBV11-1 and the J gene is TRBJ2-2; the D gene may be TRBD1 or TRBD2, since each aligns over 5 bases. CDR1 and CDR2 are read off the germline V gene (reference sequence) as SGHAT and FQDESV. The CDR3, cysteine through phenylalanine, is 21 amino acids long. Of all the DNA, just the CDR3 is kept, 63 bases in frame from base 1. V and J lose 2 bases and 3 bases, and a span of 28 bases separates them.